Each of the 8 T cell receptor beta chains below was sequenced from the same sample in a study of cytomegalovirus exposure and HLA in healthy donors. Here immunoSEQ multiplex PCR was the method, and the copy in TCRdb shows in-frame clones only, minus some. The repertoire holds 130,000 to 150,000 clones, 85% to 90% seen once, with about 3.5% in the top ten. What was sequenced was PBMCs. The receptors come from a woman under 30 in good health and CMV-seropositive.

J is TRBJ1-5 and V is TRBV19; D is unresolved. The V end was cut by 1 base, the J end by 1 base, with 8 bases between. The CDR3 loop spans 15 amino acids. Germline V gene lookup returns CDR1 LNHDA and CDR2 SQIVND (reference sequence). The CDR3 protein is CASSIVRGSNQPQHF. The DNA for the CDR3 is TGTGCCAGTAGTATAGTACGAGGAAGCAATCAGCCCCAGCATTTT. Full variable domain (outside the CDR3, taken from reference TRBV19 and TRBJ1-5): DGGITQSPKYLFRKEGQNVTLSCEQNLNHDAMYWYRQDPGQGLRLIYYSQIVNDFQKGDIAEGYSVSREKKESFPLTVTSAQKNPTAFYLCASSIVRGSNQPQHFGDGTRLSIL.

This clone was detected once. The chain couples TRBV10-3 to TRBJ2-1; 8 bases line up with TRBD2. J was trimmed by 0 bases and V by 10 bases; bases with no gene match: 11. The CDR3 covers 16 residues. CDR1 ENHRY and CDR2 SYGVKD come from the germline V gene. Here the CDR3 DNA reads TGTGCCACTTGGACTAGCCCCCGAAGCTCCTACAATGAGCAGTTCTTC. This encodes CATWTSPRSSYNEQFF.

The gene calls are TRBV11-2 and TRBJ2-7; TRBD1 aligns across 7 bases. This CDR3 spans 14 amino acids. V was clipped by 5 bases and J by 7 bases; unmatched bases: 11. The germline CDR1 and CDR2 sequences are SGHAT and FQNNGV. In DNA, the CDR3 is TGTGCCAGCAGCCTCGACAGGGTCGACGCAGAGCAGTACTTC. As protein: CASSLDRVDAEQYF.

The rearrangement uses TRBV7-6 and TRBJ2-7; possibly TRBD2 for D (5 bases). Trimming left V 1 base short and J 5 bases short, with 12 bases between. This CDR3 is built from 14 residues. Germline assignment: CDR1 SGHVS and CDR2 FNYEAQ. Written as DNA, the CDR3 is TGTGCCAGCAGCTTAGACGAGGGTAGGAACGAGCAGTACTTC. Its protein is CASSLDEGRNEQYF.

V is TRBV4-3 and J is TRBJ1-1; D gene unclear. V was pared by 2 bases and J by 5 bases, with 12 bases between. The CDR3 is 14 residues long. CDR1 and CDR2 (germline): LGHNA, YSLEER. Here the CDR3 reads CASSQYSPSTEAFF. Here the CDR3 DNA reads TGCGCCAGCAGCCAATACAGTCCGTCGACTGAAGCTTTCTTT.

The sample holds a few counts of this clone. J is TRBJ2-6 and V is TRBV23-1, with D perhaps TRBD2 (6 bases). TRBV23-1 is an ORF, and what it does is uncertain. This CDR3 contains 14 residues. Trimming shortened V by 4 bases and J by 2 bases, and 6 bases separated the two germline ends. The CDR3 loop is CASSRLAGANVLTF. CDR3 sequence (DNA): TGCGCCAGCAGTCGACTAGCTGGGGCCAACGTCCTGACTTTC.

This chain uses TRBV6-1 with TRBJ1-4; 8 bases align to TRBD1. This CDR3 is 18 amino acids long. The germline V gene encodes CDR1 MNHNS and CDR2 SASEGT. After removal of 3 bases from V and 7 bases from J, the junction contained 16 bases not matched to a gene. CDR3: CASSDGSSGGRSIEKLFF. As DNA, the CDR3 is TGTGCCAGCAGTGACGGATCCTCAGGGGGCCGATCGATTGAAAAACTGTTTTTT.

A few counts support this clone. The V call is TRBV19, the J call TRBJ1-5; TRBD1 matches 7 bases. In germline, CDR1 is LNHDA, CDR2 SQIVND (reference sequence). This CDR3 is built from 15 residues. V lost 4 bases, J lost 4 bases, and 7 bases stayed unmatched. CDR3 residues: CASSTHTGVNQPQHF. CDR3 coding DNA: TGTGCCAGTAGTACGCATACAGGGGTAAATCAGCCCCAGCATTTT.